Listed below are T cell receptor beta chains from one sample, sequenced in a study of T cells in Graves' hyperthyroidism and ophthalmopathy. TCRdb re-called the multiplex PCR reads with MiXCR, one entry per CDR3 protein. The sample lists approximately 400,000 distinct CDR3 sequences, approximately 13% seen once, with roughly 20% in the top ten. Sequencing input: blood. These receptors were collected from a man aged 30 to 39 with Graves' hyperthyroidism that later progressed to Graves' ophthalmopathy. Both conserved end residues are part of each CDR3. D genes are given only for firm matches. Some rows have no size entry. The others give once, few or many, or a class for an expanded clone.

size,D,J,V,CDR3,DNA
-,-,TRBJ2-7,TRBV20-1,CSAERSFYEQCF,TGCAGCGCCGAGCGAAGTTTTTACGAGCAGTGCTTC
-,TRBD1,TRBJ2-7,TRBV7-9,CASSHRDRDVYEQYF,TGTGCCAGCAGTCACCGGGACAGGGACGTTTACGAGCAGTACTTC
many,-,TRBJ2-3,TRBV7-9,CASSSFKTSTDTQYF,TGTGCCAGCAGCTCCTTCAAGACATCCACAGATACGCAGTATTTT
few,-,TRBJ2-5,TRBV27,CASSLYEETQYF,TGTGCCAGCAGTTTGTACGAAGAGACCCAGTACTTC
many,TRBD1,TRBJ1-2,TRBV12-3/TRBV12-4,CASSSGQKRSYGYTF,TGTGCCAGCAGCTCGGGACAGAAGCGAAGCTATGGCTACACCTTC
many,-,TRBJ1-6,TRBV3-1,CASSQGRWESLHF,TGTGCCAGCAGCCAAGGAAGGTGGGAGTCCCTCCACTTT
-,TRBD1,TRBJ1-5,TRBV20-1,CSAAGTGPRGNQPQHF,TGCAGTGCTGCCGGGACAGGCCCTAGAGGCAATCAGCCCCAGCATTTT
-,TRBD1,TRBJ1-2,TRBV7-9,CASSFQGASYGYTF,TGTGCCAGCAGTTTTCAGGGGGCGAGCTATGGCTACACCTTC
many,TRBD1,TRBJ2-3,TRBV28,CASSRQGAGTQYF,TGTGCCAGCAGTCGACAGGGGGCGGGTACGCAGTATTTT
many,TRBD2,TRBJ2-5,TRBV20-1,CSAQTSAETQYF,TGCAGTGCTCAGACTAGCGCGGAGACCCAGTACTTC
many,TRBD2,TRBJ2-1,TRBV12-3/TRBV12-4,CASSFRINSGGRYNEQFF,TGTGCCAGCAGTTTCAGAATAAATAGCGGGGGCCGCTACAATGAGCAGTTCTTC
many,-,TRBJ2-1,TRBV5-1,CASSFGGESYNEQFF,TGCGCCAGCAGCTTTGGGGGTGAGTCCTACAATGAGCAGTTCTTC
-,TRBD1,TRBJ1-2,TRBV7-2,CASSLQTGTNYGYTF,TGTGCCAGCAGCCTACAGACAGGGACTAACTATGGCTACACCTTC
few,-,TRBJ2-1,TRBV20-1,CSARSPNSYNEQFF,TGCAGTGCTAGATCTCCGAACTCCTACAATGAGCAGTTCTTC
-,TRBD2,TRBJ2-5,TRBV3-1,CASSQGGIAGGQTQYF,TGTGCCAGCAGCCAAGGTGGTATAGCGGGGGGCCAGACCCAGTACTTC
many,TRBD1,TRBJ2-5,TRBV11-3,CASSSIDREETQYF,TGTGCCAGCAGCTCGATAGACAGGGAAGAGACCCAGTACTTC
-,-,TRBJ2-1,TRBV10-3,CASKIDRDEWGAGEQFF,TGTGCCTCCAAGATTGACCGGGACGAATGGGGGGCCGGTGAGCAGTTCTTC
-,TRBD1,TRBJ2-3,TRBV7-2,CASSGGGQGTDTQYF,TGTGCCAGCTCCGGAGGGGGACAGGGCACAGATACGCAGTATTTT